A selection of T cell receptor beta chains follows, all from one sample in a study of CD8+ T cells in alopecia areata. Measured with immunoSEQ multiplex PCR; TCRdb has only the in-frame clones, and not every one. The sample gives fewer than 250,000 clones, more than 45% of which show up once; more than 0.4% is in the top ten. This sample comprised CD4+ T cells sorted from blood, obtained at week 0. All receptors come from a human donor with alopecia areata. Each CDR3 is given with its conserved first and last residue. Fields, in order: V gene, J gene, clone size, D gene, CDR3 protein, CDR3 DNA. The D gene is left open where the match is weak. Size is stated for part of the rows, as once, few or many counts, or as a class when the clone is expanded.

v_gene: TRBV30; j_gene: TRBJ2-7; abundance: -; d_gene: -; CDR3aa: CAWSESSYEQYF; CDR3nt: TGTGCCTGGAGCGAGTCCTCCTACGAGCAGTACTTC
v_gene: TRBV18; j_gene: TRBJ1-4; abundance: -; d_gene: -; CDR3aa: CASSPSEKLFF; CDR3nt: TGTGCCAGCTCACCGAGTGAAAAACTGTTTTTT
v_gene: TRBV7-9; j_gene: TRBJ2-5; abundance: few; d_gene: -; CDR3aa: CASSKGRVQETQYF; CDR3nt: TGTGCCAGCAGCAAGGGACGGGTCCAAGAGACCCAGTACTTC
v_gene: TRBV30; j_gene: TRBJ1-1; abundance: -; d_gene: TRBD1; CDR3aa: CASIRQGNTEAFF; CDR3nt: TGTGCCTCCATCAGACAGGGGAACACTGAAGCTTTCTTT
v_gene: TRBV11-2; j_gene: TRBJ2-5; abundance: -; d_gene: -; CDR3aa: CASSLVGGQETQYF; CDR3nt: TGTGCCAGCAGCTTAGTAGGAGGTCAAGAGACCCAGTACTTC
v_gene: TRBV5-1; j_gene: TRBJ1-6; abundance: once; d_gene: -; CDR3aa: CASSLSENSPLHF; CDR3nt: TGCGCCAGCAGCTTGTCTGAGAATTCACCCCTCCACTTT
v_gene: TRBV7-7; j_gene: TRBJ2-2; abundance: few; d_gene: -; CDR3aa: CASSLVRGRGTGELFF; CDR3nt: TGTGCCAGCAGCTTAGTCCGGGGAAGGGGTACCGGGGAGCTGTTTTTT
v_gene: TRBV15; j_gene: TRBJ2-3; abundance: -; d_gene: -; CDR3aa: CATSSKQGNGGTDTQYF; CDR3nt: TGTGCCACCAGCAGTAAACAGGGAAATGGAGGCACAGATACGCAGTATTTT
v_gene: TRBV29-1; j_gene: TRBJ1-1; abundance: -; d_gene: -; CDR3aa: CSVAVRLSNTEAFF; CDR3nt: TGCAGCGTTGCGGTGCGATTATCGAACACTGAAGCTTTCTTT
v_gene: TRBV7-9; j_gene: TRBJ2-5; abundance: -; d_gene: TRBD2; CDR3aa: CASSSATSGRARETQYF; CDR3nt: TGTGCCAGCAGCTCCGCCACTAGCGGGAGGGCCCGGGAGACCCAGTACTTC
v_gene: TRBV5-4; j_gene: TRBJ1-2; abundance: -; d_gene: TRBD1; CDR3aa: CASSPGQGAGGYTF; CDR3nt: TGTGCCAGCAGCCCTGGACAGGGGGCCGGAGGCTACACCTTC
v_gene: TRBV5-1; j_gene: TRBJ2-1; abundance: once; d_gene: TRBD2; CDR3aa: CASSLGLAGGPPYNEQFF; CDR3nt: TGCGCCAGCAGCTTGGGACTAGCGGGAGGGCCACCCTACAATGAGCAGTTCTTC
v_gene: TRBV28; j_gene: TRBJ1-2; abundance: -; d_gene: -; CDR3aa: CASSSPPDHYGYTF; CDR3nt: TGTGCCAGCAGTTCCCCCCCTGACCACTATGGCTACACCTTC
v_gene: TRBV5-5; j_gene: TRBJ1-1; abundance: -; d_gene: -; CDR3aa: CASLLSVGQAGGTEAFF; CDR3nt: TGTGCCAGCCTTCTCAGCGTCGGCCAAGCGGGGGGCACTGAAGCTTTCTTT
v_gene: TRBV19; j_gene: TRBJ2-7; abundance: -; d_gene: -; CDR3aa: CASSISRLGTYEQYF; CDR3nt: TGTGCCAGTAGTATTTCACGGCTTGGGACCTACGAGCAGTACTTC
v_gene: TRBV7-2; j_gene: TRBJ2-7; abundance: -; d_gene: TRBD2; CDR3aa: CASSLARLAGGPYEQYF; CDR3nt: TGTGCCAGCAGCTTAGCTAGGCTAGCGGGGGGGCCCTACGAGCAGTACTTC
v_gene: TRBV9; j_gene: TRBJ1-2; abundance: once; d_gene: -; CDR3aa: CASSPRGDGYGYTF; CDR3nt: TGTGCCAGCAGTCCCAGGGGTGATGGTTATGGCTACACCTTC
v_gene: TRBV5-6; j_gene: TRBJ1-2; abundance: -; d_gene: TRBD1; CDR3aa: CASSLRDRSGYTF; CDR3nt: TGTGCCAGCAGCTTGAGGGACAGATCCGGCTACACCTTC
v_gene: TRBV6-6; j_gene: TRBJ1-1; abundance: -; d_gene: -; CDR3aa: CASSPNTEAFF; CDR3nt: TGTGCCAGCAGTCCCAACACTGAAGCTTTCTTT
v_gene: TRBV7-2; j_gene: TRBJ1-2; abundance: -; d_gene: -; CDR3aa: CASSIPGTYGYTF; CDR3nt: TGTGCCAGCAGTATCCCGGGAACATATGGCTACACCTTC
v_gene: TRBV27; j_gene: TRBJ2-7; abundance: -; d_gene: -; CDR3aa: CASSLSGRVFYEQYF; CDR3nt: TGTGCCAGCAGTTTATCGGGCAGGGTCTTCTACGAGCAGTACTTC
v_gene: TRBV27; j_gene: TRBJ1-5; abundance: -; d_gene: -; CDR3aa: CASSSERTLQSAQHF; CDR3nt: TGTGCCAGCAGTTCGGAAAGGACACTTCAATCAGCCCAGCATTTT
v_gene: TRBV20-1; j_gene: TRBJ1-1; abundance: -; d_gene: -; CDR3aa: CSGSENTEAFF; CDR3nt: TGCAGTGGCTCAGAGAACACTGAAGCTTTCTTT
v_gene: TRBV2; j_gene: TRBJ2-2; abundance: -; d_gene: TRBD2; CDR3aa: CASRTSFRTSLVGELFF; CDR3nt: TGTGCCAGCAGGACTAGCTTCAGGACTAGTCTCGTCGGGGAGCTGTTTTTT
v_gene: TRBV7-3; j_gene: TRBJ2-3; abundance: many; d_gene: -; CDR3aa: CASSLSGSADTQYF; CDR3nt: TGTGCCAGCAGCTTAAGTGGGTCCGCAGATACGCAGTATTTT
v_gene: TRBV4-1; j_gene: TRBJ2-7; abundance: -; d_gene: -; CDR3aa: CASSQKVAESSYEQYF; CDR3nt: TGCGCCAGCAGCCAGAAGGTGGCAGAAAGTTCCTACGAGCAGTACTTC
v_gene: TRBV5-1; j_gene: TRBJ2-3; abundance: few; d_gene: TRBD2; CDR3aa: CASSSLPAGTTQYF; CDR3nt: TGCGCCAGCAGCTCCCTTCCAGCGGGAACTACGCAGTATTTT
v_gene: TRBV2; j_gene: TRBJ1-1; abundance: -; d_gene: -; CDR3aa: CASSEDSFTEAFF; CDR3nt: TGTGCCAGCAGTGAGGACAGCTTCACTGAAGCTTTCTTT
v_gene: TRBV25-1; j_gene: TRBJ2-7; abundance: few; d_gene: -; CDR3aa: CASSEFGTYEQYF; CDR3nt: TGTGCCAGCAGTGAATTCGGTACCTACGAGCAGTACTTC
v_gene: TRBV29-1; j_gene: TRBJ1-5; abundance: few; d_gene: -; CDR3aa: CSVGDIYQPQHF; CDR3nt: TGCAGCGTGGGTGACATTTATCAGCCCCAGCATTTT
v_gene: TRBV13; j_gene: TRBJ2-3; abundance: -; d_gene: TRBD2; CDR3aa: CASSRLAGTDTQYF; CDR3nt: TGTGCCAGCAGCCGACTAGCGGGGACAGATACGCAGTATTTT
v_gene: TRBV9; j_gene: TRBJ1-1; abundance: -; d_gene: -; CDR3aa: CASSGGTGVTEAFF; CDR3nt: TGTGCCAGCAGCGGCGGGACGGGGGTCACTGAAGCTTTCTTT
v_gene: TRBV29-1; j_gene: TRBJ1-5; abundance: -; d_gene: -; CDR3aa: CSVSGQNQPQHF; CDR3nt: TGCAGCGTTAGTGGACAGAATCAGCCCCAGCATTTT